The 32 T cell receptor beta chains below were found in one sample sequenced in a study of OX40 agonist ivuxolimab in advanced cancers. Clones were read by immunoSEQ multiplex PCR, and TCRdb kept only the in-frame ones, dropping some. The table records tens of thousands of clones, 70% to 90% of them present only once. Sequenced here: CD4+ or CD8+ T cells sorted from blood, sampled in a trial of the OX40 agonist ivuxolimab. Receptors were obtained from an adult with an advanced solid tumor such as melanoma, head and neck, liver or kidney cancer.

V and J are TRBV5-8 and TRBJ2-7, with no clear D. The V gene's germline CDR1 is SGHTS and CDR2 YDEGEE. V was trimmed by 5 bases and J by 2 bases, leaving 11 bases between them. CDR3 length: 13 residues. The CDR3 DNA reads TGTGCCAGCAGAGGGCCCCCCGCCTACGAGCAGTACTTC. This gives the protein CASRGPPAYEQYF.

The chain joins TRBV27 to TRBJ1-5; D uncertain. Trimming left V 3 bases short and J 3 bases short, with 12 bases between. The germline V gene has CDR1 MNHEY and CDR2 SMNVEV (reference sequence). There are 15 residues in the CDR3. CDR3 nucleotides: TGTGCCAGCAGTTTTTCTTTGGCTCCCAATCAGCCCCAGCATTTT. It specifies CASSFSLAPNQPQHF.

The chain combines TRBV19 with TRBJ2-2; D gene unclear. The V and J ends lost 7 bases and 6 bases respectively, with 3 bases between them. The CDR3 has 10 residues. Germline V lookup: CDR1 LNHDA, CDR2 SQIVND (reference sequence). The chain's CDR3 is CASISGELFF. CDR3 in DNA: TGTGCCAGTATTTCCGGGGAGCTGTTTTTT.

This clone occurred once. The chain uses TRBV7-2 and TRBJ2-3; TRBD2 might be the D (6 bases). Germline lookup yields CDR1 SGHTA and CDR2 FQGNSA. Trimming removed 4 bases from V and 2 bases from J, with 16 bases in between. The CDR3 covers 16 residues. The CDR3 DNA reads TGTGCCAGCAGCTCCCAGGGACTCGGAAACACAGATACGCAGTATTTT. Protein: CASSSQGLGNTDTQYF.

The chain links TRBV5-1 to TRBJ2-6; 7 positions match TRBD2. This CDR3 is built from 17 residues. Germline V lookup: CDR1 SGHRS, CDR2 YFSETQ. The V segment lost 0 bases and the J segment 0 bases; nucleotides outside the gene matches: 3. The CDR3 spells CASSLAAGSSGANVLTF. DNA for the CDR3: TGCGCCAGCAGCTTGGCAGCGGGGTCCTCTGGGGCCAACGTCCTGACTTTC.

CDR3 sequence: CASSFQTEMNTEAFF. The CDR3 bases are TGTGCCAGCAGCTTCCAAACAGAGATGAACACTGAAGCTTTCTTT. The genes are TRBV7-8 and TRBJ1-1; unclear D gene. The CDR3 runs 15 residues. Germline CDR1 and CDR2: SGHVS and FQNEAQ. Trimming removed 3 bases from V and 0 bases from J, with 11 bases in between.

The chain combines TRBV28 with TRBJ1-4; the D is unclear. Germline V gene lookup returns CDR1 MDHEN and CDR2 SYDVKM. The CDR3 totals 12 residues. Deletions cut 5 bases from V and 4 bases from J, with 5 bases between. This CDR3 is CASSGVNEKLFF. CDR3 bases: TGTGCCAGCAGTGGGGTTAATGAAAAACTGTTTTTT.

V is TRBV29-1 and J is TRBJ2-7, with D unclear. The CDR3 runs to 12 residues. V shed 6 bases and J shed 2 bases, with 11 bases lying between them. Germline CDR1 is SQVTM and CDR2 is ANQGSEA. The CDR3 nucleotides are TGCAGCGTGAGACACGGCACCTACGAGCAGTACTTC. It encodes CSVRHGTYEQYF.

The V gene is TRBV7-2, the J gene TRBJ2-5, with 7 nucleotides matching TRBD2. Germline V lookup: CDR1 SGHTA, CDR2 FQGNSA. V lost 5 bases, J lost 5 bases, and 8 bases stayed unmatched. The CDR3 has 14 residues. CDR3 amino acids: CASSAPLAFETQYF. Written as DNA, the CDR3 is TGTGCCAGCAGCGCCCCACTAGCGTTCGAGACCCAGTACTTC.

V and J are TRBV11-3 and TRBJ2-5; 8 bases line up with TRBD1. CDR1 is SGHNT, CDR2 YENEEA, per germline. The junction had 4 bases not matched to a gene; V was cut back by 5 bases and J by 5 bases. This CDR3 contains 13 residues. The CDR3 is CASSIWTGETQYF. CDR3 DNA sequence: TGTGCCAGCAGCATATGGACAGGGGAGACCCAGTACTTC.

The CDR3 region is CASSPVPGWEQYF. The DNA of the CDR3 is TGCGCCAGCAGCCCTGTACCAGGATGGGAGCAGTACTTC. The V gene is TRBV5-1, the J gene TRBJ2-7; D unresolved. Germline CDR1 is SGHRS and CDR2 is YFSETQ. The CDR3 spans 13 residues. V lost 4 bases to trimming and J lost 7 bases, with 15 bases between them.

The V and J genes are TRBV2 and TRBJ1-1; 8 positions agree with TRBD1. CDR1 SNHLY and CDR2 FYNNEI come from the germline V gene. With 4 bases clipped from V and 0 bases from J, the junction kept 7 bases outside the gene matches. The CDR3 length is 16 residues. The CDR3 bases are TGTGCCAGCAGTGCCGGACAGGGAGGAATGAACACTGAAGCTTTCTTT. Its translation is CASSAGQGGMNTEAFF. Based on the CDR3 plus reference TRBV2 and TRBJ1-1, the full variable domain is EPEVTQTPSHQVTQMGQEVILRCVPISNHLYFYWYRQILGQKVEFLVSFYNNEISEKSEIFDDQFSVERPDGSNFTLKIRSTKLEDSAMYFCASSAGQGGMNTEAFFGQGTRLTVV.

The genes are TRBV18 and TRBJ1-1; TRBD1 is a possible D gene (5 bases). V was trimmed by 2 bases and J by 3 bases, leaving 13 bases between them. The CDR3 has 15 amino acids. Looked up from germline, CDR1 is KGHSH and CDR2 is LQKENI. The CDR3 reads CASSPGRDLYTEAFF. The CDR3 nucleotides are TGTGCCAGCTCACCAGGCAGGGATCTTTACACTGAAGCTTTCTTT. Full variable domain (missing parts from reference TRBV18 and TRBJ1-1): NAGVMQNPRHLVRRRGQEARLRCSPMKGHSHVYWYRQLPEEGLKFMVYLQKENIIDESGMPKERFSAEFPKEGPSILRIQQVVRGDSAAYFCASSPGRDLYTEAFFGQGTRLTVV.

The chain recombines TRBV7-3 with TRBJ2-3; 7 positions agree with TRBD1. Germline-derived CDR1 and CDR2 are SGHTA and FQGTGA. Trimming cost V 5 bases and J 5 bases; bases outside gene matches: 10. CDR3 size: 15 residues. The CDR3, as DNA: TGTGCCAGCAGCGTATCCGACAGGGAATTAGATACGCAGTATTTT. Translating it yields CASSVSDRELDTQYF.

The chain has TRBV4-1 and TRBJ2-1, with 11 positions matching TRBD2. This CDR3 is built from 14 residues. Trimming at V came to 1 base and at J to 9 bases, leaving 2 bases not matched to a gene. Germline CDR1 is MGHRA and CDR2 is YSYEKL. CDR3 bases: TGCGCCAGCAGCCAAGCTAGCGGGAGGATTGAGCAGTTCTTC. Translating it yields CASSQASGRIEQFF.

This chain links TRBV7-2 with TRBJ1-5, with no clear D. Looked up from germline, CDR1 is SGHTA and CDR2 is FQGNSA. V was cut by 1 base and J by 1 base, with 11 bases left in between. There are 16 residues in the CDR3. The DNA of the CDR3 is TGTGCCAGCAGCTTAGGAGGTTCCACAAGCAATCAGCCCCAGCATTTT. Its translation: CASSLGGSTSNQPQHF.

The V call is TRBV5-1, the J call TRBJ2-7; possibly TRBD1 for D (6 bases). In germline, CDR1 is SGHRS, CDR2 YFSETQ. The CDR3 has 14 residues. V lost 2 bases to trimming and J lost 5 bases, with 14 bases between them. CDR3 coding DNA: TGCGCCAGCAGCTTATCTCAGGGGTCACACGAGCAGTACTTC. This encodes CASSLSQGSHEQYF.

The chain joins TRBV6-5 to TRBJ2-7, with D unresolved. The V gene lost 1 base and the J gene lost 6 bases, with 10 bases spanning the gap. Germline V CDR1 and CDR2: MNHEY, SVGAGI. CDR3 length equals 13 residues. CDR3 protein: CASSYFQATEQYF. DNA for the CDR3: TGTGCCAGCAGTTACTTCCAGGCAACCGAGCAGTACTTC.

This clone was recorded a few times. The genes are TRBV19 and TRBJ2-7; D gene uncertain. Germline loops: CDR1 LNHDA, CDR2 SQIVND (reference sequence). V was pared by 7 bases and J by 1 base, with 11 bases between. The CDR3 sequence is 13 residues long. The DNA of the CDR3 is TGTGCCAGTATCGGCCCTACGTCCTACGAGCAGTACTTC. Translated: CASIGPTSYEQYF.

This rearrangement joins TRBV7-2 to TRBJ2-7, with D perhaps matching TRBD1 (6 bases). The CDR3 covers 17 residues. CDR1 and CDR2 (germline): SGHTA, FQGNSA. V lost 5 bases and J lost 2, with 22 bases in between. The CDR3 DNA reads TGTGCCAGCAGCCTAGGGGGTCTTGCGGGTCAACCCTACGAGCAGTACTTC. It encodes CASSLGGLAGQPYEQYF.

This clone came up a few times. The genes are TRBV9 and TRBJ2-6, with 8 bases lining up with TRBD2. Germline trimming cut 3 bases from V and 0 bases from J; bases unmatched to any gene: 5. The CDR3 is made up of 17 amino acids. Germline assignment: CDR1 SGDLS and CDR2 YYNGEE. The chain's CDR3 is CASSARGGTSGANVLTF. CDR3 coding DNA: TGTGCCAGCAGCGCTCGGGGGGGAACCTCTGGGGCCAACGTCCTGACTTTC.

Only one count was recorded for this clone. V usage is TRBV2 and J usage is TRBJ2-5, with D unresolved. V was pared by 1 base and J by 2 bases, with 5 bases between. In germline, CDR1 is SNHLY, CDR2 FYNNEI. This CDR3 has 13 residues. The CDR3 protein is CASSEDRQETQYF. The DNA of the CDR3 is TGTGCCAGCAGTGAAGACAGACAAGAGACCCAGTACTTC. The variable domain in full, with the rest retrieved from reference TRBV2 and TRBJ2-5, is EPEVTQTPSHQVTQMGQEVILRCVPISNHLYFYWYRQILGQKVEFLVSFYNNEISEKSEIFDDQFSVERPDGSNFTLKIRSTKLEDSAMYFCASSEDRQETQYFGPGTRLLVL.

This chain connects TRBV11-2 to TRBJ2-4; the D is unclear. The CDR3 consists of 14 residues. Germline values: CDR1 SGHAT, CDR2 FQNNGV. Trimming cost V 4 bases and J 0 bases, with 7 bases left between them. CDR3 in amino acids: CASSSRLAKNIQYF. CDR3 DNA: TGTGCCAGCAGCTCCAGGCTAGCCAAAAACATTCAGTACTTC.

The chain recombines TRBV18 with TRBJ1-1; D remains unclear. This CDR3 is built from 13 residues. V lost 5 bases and J 1 base, leaving 8 bases between the germline ends. The germline CDR1 and CDR2 sequences are KGHSH and LQKENI. The CDR3 here is CASSKQTNTEAFF. CDR3 coding DNA: TGTGCCAGCTCAAAACAGACGAACACTGAAGCTTTCTTT.

This sequence joins TRBV5-1 and TRBJ2-3, with 10 bases aligning to TRBD1. The length of the CDR3 is 16 residues. V shed 0 bases, J shed 6 bases, and the junction held 7 bases outside the gene matches. Germline loops: CDR1 SGHRS, CDR2 YFSETQ. CDR3 in DNA: TGCGCCAGCAGCTTGGCCCGGGACAGGGGTCGGGATACGCAGTATTTT. It codes for CASSLARDRGRDTQYF.

The V and J genes are TRBV7-9 and TRBJ1-2; 7 positions agree with TRBD1. Germline loops: CDR1 SEHNR, CDR2 FQNEAQ (reference sequence). After removal of 5 bases from V and 13 bases from J, the junction contained 13 bases not matched to a gene. The CDR3 covers 13 residues. For the CDR3, the DNA is TGTGCCAGCAGCACAATGAAACAGGGGTTAATCACCTTC. Protein product: CASSTMKQGLITF. Filled out from reference TRBV7-9 and TRBJ1-2, the complete variable domain reads DTGVSQNPRHKITKRGQNVTFRCDPISEHNRLYWYRQTLGQGPEFLTYFQNEAQLEKSRLLSDRFSAERPKGSFSTLEIQRTEQGDSAMYLCASSTMKQGLITFGSGTRLTVV.

Concerning this clone itself: A much more abundant neighbour one base away suggests this may be a read error. The rearrangement joins TRBV5-1 to TRBJ2-3; D is uncertain. Germline CDR1 and CDR2: SGHRS and YFSETQ. Between the trimmed V and J ends, which lost 4 bases and 0 bases, there was a span of 3 bases. The CDR3 is 12 residues long. In nucleotides, the CDR3 is TGCGCCAGCAGCCCTAGCACAGATACGCAGTATTTT. Translation gives CASSPSTDTQYF.

The chain couples TRBV27 to TRBJ1-2; 9 bases line up with TRBD1. CDR3 length equals 14 residues. V dropped 4 bases and J dropped 7; count of bases not matched to a gene: 7. Germline values: CDR1 MNHEY, CDR2 SMNVEV (reference sequence). The CDR3: CASSSWTGEGGYTF. The DNA of the CDR3 is TGTGCCAGCAGTTCCTGGACAGGGGAGGGTGGCTACACCTTC.

This clone was observed a single time. The V gene is TRBV18, the J gene TRBJ1-2, with D possibly matching TRBD1 (5 bases). CDR1 KGHSH and CDR2 LQKENI come from the germline V gene. V was pared by 1 base and J by 5 bases, with 14 bases between. This CDR3 region has 15 residues. The CDR3 loop is CASSPLGGELYGYTF. CDR3 DNA: TGTGCCAGCTCACCACTCGGGGGGGAATTATATGGCTACACCTTC.

CDR3 in amino acids: CASTRQGENEQFF. Here the CDR3 DNA reads TGCGCCAGCACCCGACAGGGGGAAAATGAGCAGTTCTTC. The genes are TRBV5-1 and TRBJ2-1; 9 bases are shared with TRBD1. The V and J ends lost 6 bases and 7 bases, in that order; junction bases with no gene match: 5. The CDR3 totals 13 residues. Germline V gene lookup returns CDR1 SGHRS and CDR2 YFSETQ.

The rearrangement links TRBV2 to TRBJ2-5; no definite D call. The germline V and J ends were trimmed by 8 bases and 0 bases, with 7 bases remaining between them. CDR3 length equals 12 residues. Germline loops: CDR1 SNHLY, CDR2 FYNNEI. CDR3 residues: CASCMYQETQYF. The DNA for the CDR3 is TGTGCCAGCTGCATGTACCAAGAGACCCAGTACTTC. The whole variable domain, remainder taken from reference TRBV2 and TRBJ2-5, is EPEVTQTPSHQVTQMGQEVILRCVPISNHLYFYWYRQILGQKVEFLVSFYNNEISEKSEIFDDQFSVERPDGSNFTLKIRSTKLEDSAMYFCASCMYQETQYFGPGTRLLVL.

The chain recombines TRBV19 with TRBJ2-5; 8 nucleotides match TRBD2. Germline V gene data show CDR1 as LNHDA and CDR2 as SQIVND (reference sequence). The CDR3 is 13 amino acids. The V and J ends lost 4 bases and 3 bases, in that order; junction bases with no gene match: 1. CDR3 nucleotide sequence: TGTGCCAGTAGTACACTAGCGGAAGAGACCCAGTACTTC. Translation gives CASSTLAEETQYF.